This entry lists 14 T cell receptor beta chains sequenced from one sample in a study of T cells in Graves' hyperthyroidism and ophthalmopathy. From RNA transcripts, TCR beta CDR3 regions were amplified. The TCR CDR3 was amplified in a first-round RT-PCR using the HTBI primer set. Each CDR3 protein gets one entry after TCRdb re-called the multiplex PCR reads with MiXCR. This table holds more than 500,000 distinct CDR3 sequences, about half found once. Sequenced: peripheral blood or thyroid tissue (not recorded which). These receptors were collected from an adult woman with Graves' disease, either hyperthyroidism or ophthalmopathy (not recorded which).

This clonotype was seen repeatedly, ten times or more. This chain connects TRBV20-1 to TRBJ1-5, with D uncertain. Trimming cost V 3 bases and J 4 bases, with 4 bases left between them. Germline V gives CDR1 DFQATT, CDR2 SNEGSKA (reference sequence). The CDR3 is made up of 11 amino acids. CDR3 in amino acids: CSASVNQPQHF. Written as DNA, the CDR3 is TGCAGTGCTAGTGTTAATCAGCCCCAGCATTTT.

This rearrangement joins TRBV2 to TRBJ2-7; D is ambiguous. The germline gives CDR1 SNHLY, CDR2 FYNNEI. CDR3 length: 13 residues. V lost 1 base to trimming and J lost 5 bases, with 9 bases between them. CDR3 in DNA: TGTGCCAGCAGTGAAGGGGTATGGGACGAGCAGTACTTC. Translating gives CASSEGVWDEQYF.

This clonotype was seen at least ten times. The V call is TRBV5-1, the J call TRBJ2-7; D remains ambiguous. CDR1 and CDR2 from the germline V gene are SGHRS and YFSETQ. The CDR3 extends over 16 amino acids. V lost 0 bases and J lost 7, with 20 bases in between. The CDR3 coding sequence is TGCGCCAGCAGCTTGGGGCGGCCGCCTTTTCTAATGGAGCAGTACTTC. The encoded protein is CASSLGRPPFLMEQYF.

This chain uses TRBV5-1 with TRBJ1-5; D gene uncertain. This CDR3 has 13 amino acids. Germline values: CDR1 SGHRS, CDR2 YFSETQ. V gave up 4 bases and J gave up 5 bases, with 10 bases separating them. The CDR3 nucleotides read TGCGCCAGCAGCCCGGACCTATATCAGCCCCAGCATTTT. It codes for CASSPDLYQPQHF.

The chain uses TRBV7-9 and TRBJ1-5; weak D call: TRBD1 (5 bases). The V end was cut by 6 bases, the J end by 15 bases, with 15 bases between. The CDR3 contains 11 residues. Germline V gene lookup returns CDR1 SEHNR and CDR2 FQNEAQ (reference sequence). The CDR3 spells CASSEDTSLHF. DNA for the CDR3: TGTGCCAGCAGTGAGGACACCTCCTTGCATTTT.

This clonotype came up many times. The CDR3 DNA is TGTGCCAGTAGGCCCTGGCACCCACGGGAGACCCAGTACTTC. It is translated as CASRPWHPRETQYF. V is TRBV19 and J is TRBJ2-5; D is uncertain. With 6 bases removed from V and 5 bases from J, the gap between germline ends came to 16 bases. Looked up from germline, CDR1 is LNHDA and CDR2 is SQIVND (reference sequence). The CDR3 sequence is 14 residues long.

This clonotype was counted at least ten times. V gene TRBV2 combines with J gene TRBJ2-7; D may be TRBD2 (6 bases). CDR3 length: 14 residues. CDR1 and CDR2 (germline): SNHLY, FYNNEI. Trimming cost V 8 bases and J 2 bases, with 16 bases left between them. The CDR3 protein is CASSTRGVPYEQYF. The CDR3, as DNA: TGTGCCAGCTCCACCCGCGGGGTCCCCTACGAGCAGTACTTC.

This clonotype was seen many times. The chain uses TRBV12-3 or TRBV12-4 and TRBJ1-4, with 7 bases that match TRBD1. This CDR3 region has 15 residues. The J segment lost 7 bases and the V segment lost 5 bases, leaving 10 bases of the junction unmatched. The CDR3 DNA reads as TGTGCCAGCAGTGCCCGACAGGGATTAGCTGAAAAACTGTTTTTT. Its protein is CASSARQGLAEKLFF.

With respect to this clonotype: The junction differs from germline at one of its ends, possibly a read error. The rearrangement uses TRBV29-1 and TRBJ1-1; D possibly corresponds to TRBD1 (5 bases). This CDR3 has 13 residues. The V gene's germline CDR1 is SQVTM and CDR2 ANQGSEA. The CDR3 here is CGVEDRGYTEAFF. Written as DNA, the CDR3 is TGCGGCGTTGAAGATAGGGGATACACTGAGGCTTTCTTT.

This rearrangement joins TRBV7-9 to TRBJ2-7; 8 bases fit TRBD2. CDR1 is SEHNR and CDR2 is FQNEAQ in the germline V gene (reference sequence). Losses at the gene ends were 6 bases for V and 7 bases for J; bases not matched to a gene: 14. The CDR3 covers 15 residues. The CDR3 nucleotides are TGTGCCAGCAGAAGGGGGAGCGGGAGTTGGGATGAGCAGTACTTC. Residues: CASRRGSGSWDEQYF.

This chain uses TRBV7-2 with TRBJ2-7, with D hard to call. The V gene lost 0 bases and the J gene lost 3 bases, with 9 bases spanning the gap. This CDR3 has 14 residues. Germline V CDR1 and CDR2: SGHTA, FQGNSA. CDR3 loop: CASSLAYSLYEQYF. CDR3 bases: TGTGCCAGCAGCTTAGCGTACAGCCTCTACGAGCAGTACTTC.

J is TRBJ2-7 and V is TRBV18, with D possibly being TRBD1 or TRBD2 (7 bases each). The CDR3 is 15 residues long. The V gene's germline CDR1 is KGHSH and CDR2 LQKENI. Deletions cut 5 bases from V and 6 bases from J, with 20 bases between. Written as DNA, the CDR3 is TGTGCCAGCTCAAGGGAGGGACAGCCCTTGGGCGAGCAGTACTTC. Residues: CASSREGQPLGEQYF.

The V gene is TRBV15, the J gene TRBJ1-5; D is ambiguous. The CDR3 has 13 amino acids. Trimming shortened V by 3 bases and J by 4 bases, and 7 bases separated the two germline ends. The germline CDR1 and CDR2 sequences are LNHNV and YYDKDF (reference sequence). The CDR3 sequence: CATSSRHNQPQHF. In DNA, the CDR3 is TGTGCCACCAGCAGCAGACATAATCAGCCCCAGCATTTT. Drawing the rest from reference TRBV15 and TRBJ1-5, the complete variable domain is DAMVIQNPRYQVTQFGKPVTLSCSQTLNHNVMYWYQQKSSQAPKLLFHYYDKDFNNEADTPDNFQSRRPNTSFCFLDIRSPGLGDTAMYLCATSSRHNQPQHFGDGTRLSIL.

The J gene is TRBJ2-7, the V gene TRBV27; D is possibly TRBD2 (5 bases). This CDR3 contains 13 residues. Germline CDR1 MNHEY, CDR2 SMNVEV (reference sequence). The ends were cut back, 6 bases at V and 6 bases at J, with 15 bases in the middle. The CDR3 loop is CASRSGRAAEQYF. The CDR3 DNA sequence: TGTGCCAGCAGGTCCGGGCGGGCGGCCGAGCAGTACTTC.